This TCR beta chain was retrieved from a study of blood T cell repertoires in COVID-19. The wider study: Italy, Spain and the United States were the sources of the convalescent and acute COVID-19 samples.

This CDR3 spans 14 amino acids. Germline CDR1 is SGHTA and CDR2 is FQGNSA. The V gene end was trimmed by 1 base and the J gene end by 7 bases; junction bases not matched to a gene: 3. Source study methods: Reference gene primer amplification gave estimated nucleated cell counts. Sequenced by immunoSEQ multiplex PCR; TCRdb stores in-frame clones only, minus some. V and J calls and clone size come straight from that table; D and trimming were deduced from the DNA. The sample has 150,000 to 200,000 clones; about 85% are singletons. Ages ranged from roughly 18 to 95 years, with residence in approximately 25 US areas.

Sequenced input: PBMCs or T cells enriched from blood (not recorded which). This rearrangement joins TRBV7-2 to TRBJ1-4; 7 bases agree with TRBD1. The TCR was taken from a middle-aged woman with acute COVID-19. The CDR3: CASSLGGGSEKLFF. CDR3 DNA sequence: TGTGCCAGCAGCTTAGGAGGGGGCTCTGAAAAACTGTTTTTT.